One sample yielded the 7 T cell receptor beta chains listed below, sequenced in a study of cytomegalovirus exposure and HLA in healthy donors. In the PCR, 60 Vbeta and 13 Jbeta primers were used. The assay was immunoSEQ multiplex PCR, and TCRdb's table has in-frame clones only and misses some. The sample lists around 150,000 clones; around 80% were seen once. Sequencing was performed on PBMCs. Receptors originate from a man aged 40-49 years in good health and CMV-seropositive.

In its sample, this clone was seen a few times. Other DNA sequences within the sample encode an identical CDR3. The rearrangement links TRBV10-1 to TRBJ1-1, with a tentative D call TRBD1 (5 bases). CDR1 is WNHNN, CDR2 SYGVQD, per germline (reference sequence). This CDR3 comprises 13 residues. V was clipped by 2 bases and J by 4 bases, with 8 bases between them. The CDR3 loop reads CASSEGRGTEAFF. CDR3 coding DNA: TGCGCCAGCAGTGAGGGAAGGGGCACTGAAGCTTTCTTT.

The rearrangement joins TRBV6-6 to TRBJ1-5; the match to TRBD1 covers 7 bases. The CDR3 has 14 amino acids. V lost 6 bases to trimming and J lost 1 base; unmatched junction nucleotides: 3. CDR1 and CDR2 (germline): MNHNY, SVGAGI (reference sequence). The CDR3: CASSQQGSNQPQHF. CDR3 in DNA: TGTGCCAGCAGCCAACAGGGGAGCAATCAGCCCCAGCATTTT.

The chain is built from TRBV18 and TRBJ1-3, with a weak D call TRBD1 (6 bases). The CDR3 extends over 17 amino acids. Trimming stripped 2 bases from V and 0 bases from J, with 14 bases between. Germline CDR1 KGHSH, CDR2 LQKENI. The CDR3 loop is CASSPIPQGLSGNTIYF. CDR3 in DNA: TGTGCCAGCTCACCAATCCCCCAGGGGCTCTCTGGAAACACCATATATTTT.

This sequence joins TRBV6-1 and TRBJ1-2; possible D gene TRBD1, 5 bases. In germline, CDR1 is MNHNS, CDR2 SASEGT. This CDR3 has 12 amino acids. Trimming removed 6 bases from V and 8 bases from J, with 13 bases in between. CDR3 sequence reads: CASRGEVGGYTF. The CDR3 DNA sequence: TGTGCCAGCAGAGGGGAGGTAGGGGGCTACACCTTC.

The genes are TRBV10-2 and TRBJ1-2; D unclear. This CDR3 is 12 amino acids long. Trimming stripped 5 bases from V and 2 bases from J, with 6 bases between. Germline loops: CDR1 WSHSY, CDR2 SAAADI. The CDR3 sequence: CASSLRNYGYTF. For the CDR3, the DNA is TGCGCCAGCAGTCTGCGAAACTATGGCTACACCTTC.

V gene TRBV6-4 combines with J gene TRBJ1-2; TRBD1 agrees at 8 bases. Unmatched junction bases numbered 6, after V lost 3 bases and J lost 0 bases. Germline CDR1 MRHNA, CDR2 SNTAGT. This CDR3 spans 16 amino acids. CDR3 region: CASSEGTGGSNYGYTF. CDR3 bases: TGTGCCAGCAGTGAAGGGACAGGAGGATCTAACTATGGCTACACCTTC.

The J gene is TRBJ2-3, the V gene TRBV6-1; D is ambiguous. The length of the CDR3 is 14 residues. V shed 5 bases and J shed 9 bases, with 18 bases lying between them. The germline CDR1 and CDR2 sequences are MNHNS and SASEGT. CDR3 in DNA: TGTGCCAGCAGTCCCCTAAGTGTTGTTAAGACGCAGTATTTT. It specifies CASSPLSVVKTQYF.